The clone carrying this T cell receptor (beta chain) has more than one count but fewer than ten. The antigen is unknown. The donors, aged about 6 to 100, were healthy Caucasians from Russia. This entry is derived from a study of blood T cells in healthy people across ages. Next came a second PCR, run for about 7 to 12 cycles, which used a sample-barcoded 5' primer along with a J-beta primer mix. The template-switch adaptor, which had 12 random nucleotides, put a tag on each cDNA molecule. One entry per CDR3 protein, called by TCRdb with MiXCR from the 5' RACE reads. This table has 710,000 or so distinct CDR3 sequences, 22% appearing once. Findings and caveats of the study: It was the long-lived donors that had more naive CD4+ cells and higher diversity than aged donors.

The receptor was isolated from a man aged 70 or older in good health. Material: blood.

CDR3 sequence (DNA): TGCGCCAGCAGCTTGGACAGGGAAATGCATGGCTACACCTTC. As protein: CASSLDREMHGYTF. This chain uses TRBV5-1 with TRBJ1-2, with D possibly matching TRBD1 (6 bases). Trimming left V 0 bases short and J 6 bases short, with 12 bases between. CDR1 is SGHRS, CDR2 YFSETQ, per germline. The CDR3 covers 14 residues.